Detailed here is one TCR beta chain. Here immunoSEQ multiplex PCR was the method, and the copy in TCRdb shows in-frame clones only, minus some. The sample holds over 20,000 clones, roughly 85% seen once. The sample comes from a study of OX40 agonist ivuxolimab in advanced cancers. For the study at large: Three patients got partial responses; one had hepatocellular carcinoma and two had cutaneous melanoma.

The specimen comprised CD4+ or CD8+ T cells sorted from blood, sampled in a trial of the OX40 agonist ivuxolimab. The source of this sequence is an adult with an advanced solid tumor such as melanoma, head and neck, liver or kidney cancer.

The CDR3 DNA follows: TGTGCCAGTAGTTTGGGATATAGCAATCAGCCCCAGCATTTT. This sequence encodes CASSLGYSNQPQHF. The V and J genes are TRBV19 and TRBJ1-5; D not resolved. The CDR3 runs 14 residues. Trimming removed 5 bases at V and 0 bases at J, with 8 bases between. In germline, CDR1 is LNHDA, CDR2 SQIVND (reference sequence).